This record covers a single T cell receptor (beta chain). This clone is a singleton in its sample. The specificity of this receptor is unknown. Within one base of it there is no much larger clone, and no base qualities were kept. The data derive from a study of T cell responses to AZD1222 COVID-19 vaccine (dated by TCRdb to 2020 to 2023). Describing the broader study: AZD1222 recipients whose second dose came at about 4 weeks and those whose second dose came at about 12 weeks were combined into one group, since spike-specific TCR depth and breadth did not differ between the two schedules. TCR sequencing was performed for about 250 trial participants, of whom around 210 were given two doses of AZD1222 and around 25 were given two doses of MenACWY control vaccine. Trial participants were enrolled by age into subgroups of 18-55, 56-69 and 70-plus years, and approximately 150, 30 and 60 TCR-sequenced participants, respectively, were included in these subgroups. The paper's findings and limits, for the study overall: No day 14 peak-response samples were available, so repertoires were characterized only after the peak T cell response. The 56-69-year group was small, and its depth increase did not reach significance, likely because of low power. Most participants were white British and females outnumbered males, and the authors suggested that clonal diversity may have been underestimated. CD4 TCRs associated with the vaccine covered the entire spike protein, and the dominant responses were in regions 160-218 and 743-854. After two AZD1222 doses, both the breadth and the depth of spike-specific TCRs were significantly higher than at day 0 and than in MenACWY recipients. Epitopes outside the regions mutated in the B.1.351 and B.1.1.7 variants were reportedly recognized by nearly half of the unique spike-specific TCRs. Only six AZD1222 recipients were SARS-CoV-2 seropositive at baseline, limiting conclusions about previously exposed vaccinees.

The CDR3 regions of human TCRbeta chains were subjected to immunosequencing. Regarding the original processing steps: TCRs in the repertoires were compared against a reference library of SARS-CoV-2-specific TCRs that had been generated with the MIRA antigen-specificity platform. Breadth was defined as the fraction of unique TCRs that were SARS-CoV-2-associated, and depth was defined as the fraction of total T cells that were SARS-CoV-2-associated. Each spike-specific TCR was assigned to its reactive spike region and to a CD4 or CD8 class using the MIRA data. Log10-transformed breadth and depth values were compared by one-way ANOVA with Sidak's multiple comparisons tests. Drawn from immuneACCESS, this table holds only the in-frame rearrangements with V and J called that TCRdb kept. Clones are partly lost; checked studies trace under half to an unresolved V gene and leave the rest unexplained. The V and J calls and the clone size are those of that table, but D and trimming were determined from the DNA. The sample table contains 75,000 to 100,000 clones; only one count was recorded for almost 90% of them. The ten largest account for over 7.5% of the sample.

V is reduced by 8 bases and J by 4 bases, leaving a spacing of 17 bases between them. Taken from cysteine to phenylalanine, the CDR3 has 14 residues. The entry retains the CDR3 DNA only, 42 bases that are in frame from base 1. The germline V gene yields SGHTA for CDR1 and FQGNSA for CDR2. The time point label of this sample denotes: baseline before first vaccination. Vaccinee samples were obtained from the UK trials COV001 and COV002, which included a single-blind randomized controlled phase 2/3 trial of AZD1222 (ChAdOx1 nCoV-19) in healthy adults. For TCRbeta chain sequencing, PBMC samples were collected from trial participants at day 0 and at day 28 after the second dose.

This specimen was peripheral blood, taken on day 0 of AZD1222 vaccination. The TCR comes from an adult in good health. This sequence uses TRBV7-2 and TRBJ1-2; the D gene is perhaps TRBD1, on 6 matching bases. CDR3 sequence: CASLTGSAGYGYTF. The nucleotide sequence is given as TGTGCCAGCTTAACAGGGTCGGCGGGCTATGGCTACACCTTC. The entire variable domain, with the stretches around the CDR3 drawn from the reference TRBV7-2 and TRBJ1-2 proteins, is GAGVSQSPSNKVTEKGKDVELRCDPISGHTALYWYRQSLGQGLEFLIYFQGNSAPDKSGLPSDRFSAERTGGSVSTLTIQRTQQEDSAVYLCASLTGSAGYGYTFGSGTRLTVV.